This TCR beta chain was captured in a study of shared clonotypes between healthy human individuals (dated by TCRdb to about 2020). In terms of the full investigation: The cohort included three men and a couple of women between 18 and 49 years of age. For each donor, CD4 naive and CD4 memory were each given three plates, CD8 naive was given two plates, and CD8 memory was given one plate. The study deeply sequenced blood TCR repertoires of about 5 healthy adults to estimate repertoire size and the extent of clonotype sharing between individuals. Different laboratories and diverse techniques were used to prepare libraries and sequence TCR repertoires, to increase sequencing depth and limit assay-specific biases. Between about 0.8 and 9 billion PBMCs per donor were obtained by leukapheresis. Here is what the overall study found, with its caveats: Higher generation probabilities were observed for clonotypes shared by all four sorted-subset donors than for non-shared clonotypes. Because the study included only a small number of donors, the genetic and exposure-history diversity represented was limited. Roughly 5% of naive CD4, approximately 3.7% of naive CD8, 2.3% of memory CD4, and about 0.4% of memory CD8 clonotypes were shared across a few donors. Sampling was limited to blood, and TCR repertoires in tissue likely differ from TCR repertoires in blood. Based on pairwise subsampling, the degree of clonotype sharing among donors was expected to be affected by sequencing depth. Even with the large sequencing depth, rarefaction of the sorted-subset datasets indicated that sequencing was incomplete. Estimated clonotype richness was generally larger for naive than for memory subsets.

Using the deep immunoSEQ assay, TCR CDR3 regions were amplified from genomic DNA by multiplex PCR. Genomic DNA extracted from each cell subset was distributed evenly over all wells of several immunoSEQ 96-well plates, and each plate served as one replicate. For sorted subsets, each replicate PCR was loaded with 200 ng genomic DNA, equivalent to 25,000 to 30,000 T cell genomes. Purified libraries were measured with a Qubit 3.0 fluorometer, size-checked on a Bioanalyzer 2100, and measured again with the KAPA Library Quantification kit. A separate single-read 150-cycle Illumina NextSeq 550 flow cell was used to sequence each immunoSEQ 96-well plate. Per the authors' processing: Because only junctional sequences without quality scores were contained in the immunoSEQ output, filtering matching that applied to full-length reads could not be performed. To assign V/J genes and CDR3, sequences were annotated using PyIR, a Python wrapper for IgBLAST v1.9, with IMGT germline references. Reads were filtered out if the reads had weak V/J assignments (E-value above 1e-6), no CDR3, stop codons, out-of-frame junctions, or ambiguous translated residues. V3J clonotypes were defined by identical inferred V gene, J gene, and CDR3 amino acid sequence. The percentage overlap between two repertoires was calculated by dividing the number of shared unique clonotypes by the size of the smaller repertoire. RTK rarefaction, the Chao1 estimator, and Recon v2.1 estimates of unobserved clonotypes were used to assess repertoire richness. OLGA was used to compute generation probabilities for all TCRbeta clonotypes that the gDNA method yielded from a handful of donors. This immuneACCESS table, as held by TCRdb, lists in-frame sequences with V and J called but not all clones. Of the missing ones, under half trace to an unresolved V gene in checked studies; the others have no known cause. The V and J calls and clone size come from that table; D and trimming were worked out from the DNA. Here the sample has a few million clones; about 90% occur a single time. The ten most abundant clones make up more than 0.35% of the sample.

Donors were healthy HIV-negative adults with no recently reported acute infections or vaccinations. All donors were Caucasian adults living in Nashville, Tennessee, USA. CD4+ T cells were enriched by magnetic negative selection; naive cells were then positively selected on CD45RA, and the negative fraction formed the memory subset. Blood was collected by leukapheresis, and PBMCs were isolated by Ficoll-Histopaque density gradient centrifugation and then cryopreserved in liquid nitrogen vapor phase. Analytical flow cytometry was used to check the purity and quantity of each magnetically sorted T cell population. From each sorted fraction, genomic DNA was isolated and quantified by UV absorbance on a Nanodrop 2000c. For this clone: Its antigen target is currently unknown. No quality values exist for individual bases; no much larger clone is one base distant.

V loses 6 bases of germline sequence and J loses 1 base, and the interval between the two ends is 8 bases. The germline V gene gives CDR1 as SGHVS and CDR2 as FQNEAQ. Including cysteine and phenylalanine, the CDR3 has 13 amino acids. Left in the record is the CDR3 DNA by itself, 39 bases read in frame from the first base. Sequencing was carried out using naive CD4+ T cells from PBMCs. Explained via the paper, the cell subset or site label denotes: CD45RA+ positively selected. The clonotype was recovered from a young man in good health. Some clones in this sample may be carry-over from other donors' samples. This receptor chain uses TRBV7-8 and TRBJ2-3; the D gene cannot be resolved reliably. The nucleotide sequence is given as TGTGCCAGCAGTTTCCGTGGCACAGATACGCAGTATTTT. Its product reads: CASSFRGTDTQYF.